The 13 T cell receptor beta chains below all came from one sample that was sequenced in a study of shared clonotypes between healthy human individuals. Sequenced by immunoSEQ multiplex PCR; TCRdb stores in-frame clones only, minus some. The sample lists millions of clones, approximately 94% occurring once. In the naive CD8 group, cells lacked CD45RO and were positively selected for CCR7, so terminally differentiated effector memory CD45RA+ cells were left out. The specimen sequenced was naive CD8+ T cells sorted from blood. These receptors originate from a man aged 18 to 30 in good health.

The CDR3 DNA reads TGTGCCAGCAGAGCCCCCGGTTCCCCACCCAATGAGCAGTTCTTC. Protein product: CASRAPGSPPNEQFF. This chain uses TRBV5-4 with TRBJ2-1, with D uncertain. V was clipped by 5 bases and J by 6 bases, with 18 bases between them. The germline gives CDR1 SGHNT, CDR2 YYREEE (reference sequence). This CDR3 is 15 amino acids long.

V usage is TRBV27 and J usage is TRBJ2-4, with 7 nucleotides matching TRBD2. CDR3 length equals 14 residues. CDR1 is MNHEY and CDR2 is SMNVEV in the germline V gene (reference sequence). With V trimmed by 6 bases and J by 8 bases, 10 bases remained unmatched. CDR3 protein: CASSYTGTTDIQYF. The DNA of the CDR3 is TGTGCCAGCAGCTATACCGGGACTACGGACATTCAGTACTTC.

The chain uses TRBV7-9 and TRBJ1-4; D ambiguous. CDR3 size: 15 residues. Trimming stripped 1 base from V and 6 bases from J, with 12 bases between. Germline assignment: CDR1 SEHNR and CDR2 FQNEAQ (reference sequence). The CDR3 DNA follows: TGTGCCAGCAGCTTAGGCCGGGCCTGGGATGAAAAACTGTTTTTT. It codes for CASSLGRAWDEKLFF.

The CDR3 DNA sequence: TGTGCCAGCTCACCCGCCCCGCTAGGATACAATGAGCAGTTCTTC. The encoded protein is CASSPAPLGYNEQFF. The chain recombines TRBV18 with TRBJ2-1; the D is unclear. The germline CDR1 and CDR2 sequences are KGHSH and LQKENI. This CDR3 region has 15 residues. Trimming took 3 bases from V and 4 from J, leaving 13 bases between them.

This clone was recorded only once. The chain has TRBV7-9 and TRBJ1-2; possible D gene TRBD1, 5 bases. The ends were cut back, 4 bases at V and 2 bases at J, with 11 bases in the middle. CDR1 and CDR2 from the germline V gene are SEHNR and FQNEAQ (reference sequence). This CDR3 is built from 14 residues. The CDR3 coding sequence is TGTGCCAGCAGCTCGGGGGTTCTCAACTATGGCTACACCTTC. It is translated as CASSSGVLNYGYTF.

The chain recombines TRBV13 with TRBJ2-7, with D perhaps assigned TRBD1 or TRBD2 (5 bases each). Germline V gene data show CDR1 as PRHDT and CDR2 as FYEKMQ (reference sequence). The V end was cut by 2 bases, the J end by 0 bases, with 11 bases between. This CDR3 spans 15 amino acids. For the CDR3, the DNA is TGTGCCAGCAGCTTATTCGGGACGGCCTCCTACGAGCAGTACTTC. This gives the protein CASSLFGTASYEQYF.

Concerning this clone: Distinct nucleotide sequences in the sample also encode this CDR3. The chain couples TRBV4-1 to TRBJ2-3; TRBD1 might be the D (7 bases). This CDR3 has 15 amino acids. Trimming removed 1 base from V and 3 bases from J, with 11 bases in between. Germline-derived CDR1 and CDR2 are MGHRA and YSYEKL. The CDR3 sequence: CASSQGQGGTDTQYF. In DNA, the CDR3 is TGCGCCAGCAGCCAAGGGCAGGGGGGAACAGATACGCAGTATTTT.

The V gene is TRBV9, the J gene TRBJ1-2, with 7 bases identical to TRBD1. From germline, CDR1 is SGDLS and CDR2 YYNGEE. The CDR3 consists of 18 residues. V was pared by 4 bases and J by 1 base, with 16 bases of the junction left unmatched. The CDR3, as DNA: TGTGCCAGCAGCCTAGGAGGGACAGTCGGAGAATTTAACTATGGCTACACCTTC. Protein product: CASSLGGTVGEFNYGYTF.

V gene TRBV2 combines with J gene TRBJ2-7; no clear D. Germline V gene lookup returns CDR1 SNHLY and CDR2 FYNNEI. The CDR3 is 11 residues long. Trimming shortened V by 4 bases and J by 7 bases, and 8 bases separated the two germline ends. The chain's CDR3 is CASSGVEEQYF. CDR3 DNA: TGTGCCAGCAGTGGCGTGGAGGAGCAGTACTTC.

A single count supports this clone. The genes are TRBV7-9 and TRBJ1-1, with unresolved D. Trimming stripped 3 bases from V and 0 bases from J, with 11 bases between. Germline CDR1 SEHNR, CDR2 FQNEAQ (reference sequence). The CDR3 consists of 15 residues. The CDR3: CASSFLINLNTEAFF. The CDR3 region has the DNA TGTGCCAGCAGCTTTTTGATCAATTTGAACACTGAAGCTTTCTTT.

This chain uses TRBV27 with TRBJ2-5; 7 bases match TRBD2. CDR3 size: 13 residues. Germline V gene sequence: CDR1 MNHEY, CDR2 SMNVEV (reference sequence). Trimming at V came to 5 bases and at J to 3 bases, leaving 3 bases not matched to a gene. The CDR3: CASSNAGEETQYF. The CDR3 nucleotides read TGTGCCAGCAGTAACGCGGGGGAAGAGACCCAGTACTTC.

There are a few counts of this clone. The chain joins TRBV27 to TRBJ2-7, with D uncertain. The CDR3 covers 8 residues. Trimming stripped 6 bases from V and 6 bases from J, with 0 bases between. The V gene's germline CDR1 is MNHEY and CDR2 SMNVEV (reference sequence). The CDR3 protein is CASSEQYF. The CDR3 nucleotides read TGTGCCAGCAGCGAGCAGTACTTC.

The V gene is TRBV29-1, the J gene TRBJ2-7; no firm D call. The CDR3 contains 11 residues. The germline CDR1 and CDR2 sequences are SQVTM and ANQGSEA. V was trimmed by 7 bases and J by 7 bases, leaving 14 bases between them. The CDR3: CSAPSAGEQYF. CDR3 coding DNA: TGCAGCGCGCCCTCGGCTGGAGAGCAGTACTTC.